This T cell receptor beta chain stems from a study of OX40 agonist ivuxolimab in advanced cancers. Study as a whole: Intravenous ivuxolimab was administered to patients every 2 weeks at 0.01 to 10 mg/kg. Age averaged around 60 years (range roughly 23 to 90), and 82.7% were male.

Method: immunoSEQ multiplex PCR; TCRdb's copy keeps in-frame clones and lacks some. The sample holds approximately 77,000 clones, 90% to 95% seen once. Germline V gene data show CDR1 as SGHRS and CDR2 as YFSETQ. This CDR3 has 14 residues. Trimming cost V 0 bases and J 4 bases; bases outside gene matches: 1. The sequencing here drew on CD4+ or CD8+ T cells sorted from blood, taken in a trial of the OX40 agonist ivuxolimab. The sequence was collected from an adult with an advanced solid tumor such as melanoma, head and neck, liver or kidney cancer. The chain joins TRBV5-1 to TRBJ2-4, with 7 bases fitting TRBD1. CDR3 loop: CASSLGQGKNIQYF. CDR3 DNA sequence: TGCGCCAGCAGCTTGGGACAGGGAAAAAACATTCAGTACTTC.